The present TCR beta chain was sequenced within a study of response to subunit inactivated influenza vaccine. TCRdb re-analysed the RT-PCR reads in MiXCR, keeping a single row per CDR3 protein. The sample lists a few hundred thousand distinct CDR3 sequences; 20% to 25% were seen once. Broader study findings: The authors suggested that every seasonal influenza vaccination recruits few new T cells.

On this clonotype: Antigen unknown.

Sequenced material: PBMCs from blood, taken less than 22 months after vaccination. This TCR was sampled from a man between 45 and 75 years old who received an inactivated influenza vaccine.

CDR3: CASSPIRFGAAYNSPLHF. The CDR3 bases are TGTGCCAGCAGCCCCATCCGGTTCGGGGCAGCGTATAATTCACCCCTCCACTTT. The chain couples TRBV12-3 or TRBV12-4 to TRBJ1-6; a weak D match, TRBD1 (5 bases). V lost 6 bases and J lost 4, with 22 bases in between. The CDR3 is 18 residues long.